A single sample is the source of the 26 T cell receptor beta chains below, sequenced in a study of T cells in Graves' hyperthyroidism and ophthalmopathy. The investigators amplified TCR beta CDR3 regions from RNA transcripts. RT-PCR in the first round (using the HTBI primer set) targeted the TCR CDR3. Via MiXCR, TCRdb re-called the multiplex PCR reads, giving one row per CDR3 protein. Of hundreds of thousands of distinct CDR3 sequences listed, approximately 15% are singletons. The sequenced material came from blood. The receptors here all came from a woman aged 18-29 years with Graves' hyperthyroidism.

The chain is built from TRBV6-1 and TRBJ2-1; tentative D call: TRBD1 (5 bases). The CDR3 contains 14 residues. The germline V and J ends were trimmed by 10 bases and 9 bases, with 22 bases remaining between them. Germline V gene sequence: CDR1 MNHNS, CDR2 SASEGT. DNA for the CDR3: TGTGCCATACAAAGGGGCCCATCGGAGCTTGAGCAGTTCTTC. Translating gives CAIQRGPSELEQFF.

The chain is built from TRBV12-3 or TRBV12-4 and TRBJ1-1; no reliable D call. Trimming pared 7 bases from V and 1 base from J, leaving 7 bases between. The CDR3 extends over 12 amino acids. CDR3 sequence: CASTFGNTEAFF. CDR3 nucleotide sequence: TGTGCCAGCACCTTCGGGAACACTGAAGCTTTCTTT.

This clonotype was observed a few times. The genes are TRBV4-3 and TRBJ1-5, with 8 bases that match TRBD1. The trim removed 0 bases at V and 9 bases at J, leaving 7 bases unmatched. From germline, CDR1 is LGHNA and CDR2 YSLEER. The CDR3 totals 15 residues. The CDR3 nucleotides are TGCGCCAGCAGCCAAGAGAATACAGGGGGTTGGCCCCAGCATTTT. This encodes CASSQENTGGWPQHF.

The table lists this clonotype with many counts. V and J are TRBV11-2 and TRBJ2-2; D perhaps matches TRBD2 (5 bases). The germline V and J ends were trimmed by 5 bases and 8 bases, with 18 bases remaining between them. There are 15 residues in the CDR3. Germline-derived CDR1 and CDR2 are SGHAT and FQNNGV. CDR3 protein: CASSRRARGLGELFF. The CDR3 bases are TGTGCCAGCAGCCGCCGGGCCAGAGGGTTAGGGGAGCTGTTTTTT.

This clonotype appeared many times. CDR3 DNA: TGTGCCAGCAGCTTATCGAGCGGGAGCTCCTACAATGAGCAGTTCTTC. Its translation is CASSLSSGSSYNEQFF. This chain uses TRBV11-1 with TRBJ2-1, with 8 bases that match TRBD2. The CDR3 totals 16 residues. The trim removed 2 bases at V and 0 bases at J, leaving 3 bases unmatched. Germline V gene lookup returns CDR1 SGHAT and CDR2 FQDESV (reference sequence).

The chain couples TRBV7-8 to TRBJ2-2, with 7 bases identical to TRBD1. This CDR3 is 14 amino acids long. J lost 2 bases, V lost 7 bases, and 4 bases had no gene match. Germline V gene lookup returns CDR1 SGHVS and CDR2 FQNEAQ. For the CDR3, the DNA is TGTGCCAGCACCGGGACAGAAAACACCGGGGAGCTGTTTTTT. Its translation: CASTGTENTGELFF.

This clonotype appeared a few times. The V and J genes are TRBV6-1 and TRBJ1-5; the match to TRBD1 covers 7 bases. The CDR3 totals 16 residues. J gave up 0 bases and V 5 bases, and 7 bases lay outside the gene matches. Germline CDR1 is MNHNS and CDR2 is SASEGT. CDR3 loop: CASSSDREYSNQPQHF. CDR3 DNA: TGTGCCAGCAGTTCCGACAGGGAGTATAGCAATCAGCCCCAGCATTTT.

This clonotype was counted at least ten times. The chain links TRBV5-8 to TRBJ2-7; possibly TRBD1 for D (5 bases). This CDR3 has 15 amino acids. V lost 2 bases and J lost 3, with 15 bases in between. From germline, CDR1 is SGHTS and CDR2 YDEGEE. The CDR3 nucleotides are TGTGCCAGCAGCTTTCCAGGGATGAAGATCTACGAGCAGTACTTC. Its protein is CASSFPGMKIYEQYF. Complete variable domain (other parts from reference TRBV5-8 and TRBJ2-7): EAGVTQSPTHLIKTRGQQATLRCSPISGHTSVYWYQQALGLGLQFLLWYDEGEERNRGNFPPRFSGRQFPNYSSELNVNALELEDSALYLCASSFPGMKIYEQYFGPGTRLTVT.

This clonotype came up many times. The chain carries TRBV12-3 or TRBV12-4 and TRBJ2-5; TRBD1 matches at 7 bases. The CDR3 has 13 residues. After removal of 6 bases from V and 7 bases from J, the junction contained 8 bases not matched to a gene. CDR3 DNA: TGTGCCAGCAGACTCCGACAGGGCGCGACCCAGTACTTC. It is translated as CASRLRQGATQYF.

There are many counts of this clonotype. This sequence joins TRBV7-2 and TRBJ2-3; D is possibly TRBD1 (5 bases). V gave up 5 bases and J gave up 3 bases, with 15 bases separating them. CDR3 length: 15 residues. Per the germline V gene, CDR1 is SGHTA and CDR2 is FQGNSA. CDR3 region: CASSPKGFGTDTQYF. CDR3 nucleotide sequence: TGTGCCAGCAGCCCAAAGGGGTTTGGTACAGATACGCAGTATTTT.

This clonotype was seen more than once but under ten times. This chain uses TRBV5-4 with TRBJ2-3, with D unclear. Germline V gene data show CDR1 as SGHNT and CDR2 as YYREEE (reference sequence). The CDR3 is made up of 17 amino acids. Trimming pared 4 bases from V and 5 bases from J, leaving 23 bases between. CDR3 in DNA: TGTGCCAGCAGCAACGGACCAAGAAACCTCAAGAGAGATACGCAGTATTTT. It specifies CASSNGPRNLKRDTQYF.

The sample holds many counts of this clonotype. DNA of the CDR3: TGTGCTAGTGGTAAATCCGAGGGGAACACCATATATTTT. Translation gives CASGKSEGNTIYF. The chain employs TRBV12-5 and TRBJ1-3, with a possible D match to TRBD1 (5 bases). The CDR3 runs to 13 residues. The V end lost 5 bases, the J end lost 7 bases, and 12 bases lay between the germline ends. The germline V gene encodes CDR1 LGHNT and CDR2 FRNRAP.

This clonotype was counted ten times or more. V is TRBV6-1 and J is TRBJ2-3; D may be TRBD1 or TRBD2 (6 bases each). V shed 7 bases and J shed 2 bases, with 16 bases lying between them. The CDR3 length is 15 residues. Germline V gene sequence: CDR1 MNHNS, CDR2 SASEGT. The CDR3 coding sequence is TGTGCCAGCACCGGGGGCCGACTATCCACAGATACGCAGTATTTT. Protein: CASTGGRLSTDTQYF.

CDR3 amino acids: CSARDPRPGLAGVWEYF. The CDR3 nucleotides read TGCAGTGCTAGAGATCCCCGCCCGGGACTAGCGGGGGTTTGGGAGTACTTC. J is TRBJ2-5 and V is TRBV20-1; 14 bases are shared with TRBD2. CDR1 and CDR2 from the germline V gene are DFQATT and SNEGSKA (reference sequence). V lost 0 bases and J lost 12; bases outside the gene matches: 15. The CDR3 has 17 amino acids.

This chain joins TRBV30 and TRBJ1-4; perhaps TRBD1 as D (6 bases). Germline CDR1 reads GTSNPN; CDR2 reads SVGIG (reference sequence). V lost 3 bases and J 10 bases, leaving 9 bases between the germline ends. The CDR3 consists of 11 residues. This CDR3 reads CAWSTGLKLFF. CDR3 coding DNA: TGTGCCTGGAGCACAGGGTTAAAACTGTTTTTT.

The V gene is TRBV20-1, the J gene TRBJ2-1, with D perhaps being TRBD1 or TRBD2 (5 bases each). Deletions cut 0 bases from V and 0 bases from J, with 15 bases between. CDR1 is DFQATT and CDR2 is SNEGSKA in the germline V gene (reference sequence). The CDR3 has 17 residues. The CDR3 reads CSARDGHGIYSYNEQFF. The CDR3 DNA reads TGCAGTGCTAGAGATGGACACGGGATTTACTCCTACAATGAGCAGTTCTTC.

V and J are TRBV20-1 and TRBJ1-2; 8 bases match TRBD1. The germline V gene encodes CDR1 DFQATT and CDR2 SNEGSKA (reference sequence). The CDR3 covers 15 residues. J gave up 3 bases and V 0 bases, and 6 bases lay outside the gene matches. DNA of the CDR3: TGCAGTGCTAGAGACCCGGGACAGGTAGACTATGGCTACACCTTC. This gives the protein CSARDPGQVDYGYTF.

This clonotype was seen repeatedly, ten times or more. The J gene is TRBJ2-1, the V gene TRBV11-2; 10 bases align to TRBD2. This CDR3 is built from 17 residues. Germline trimming cut 1 base from V and 0 bases from J; bases unmatched to any gene: 3. Germline V lookup: CDR1 SGHAT, CDR2 FQNNGV. The CDR3 is CASSLVASGSSYNEQFF. CDR3 DNA sequence: TGTGCCAGCAGCTTAGTGGCTAGCGGGAGCTCCTACAATGAGCAGTTCTTC.

This clonotype occurred many times. The rearrangement joins TRBV6-2 or TRBV6-3 to TRBJ2-7; the D is unclear. The germline V gene encodes CDR1 MNHEY and CDR2 SVGEGT. Between the trimmed V and J ends, which lost 2 bases and 0 bases, there was a span of 5 bases. The CDR3 consists of 13 residues. CDR3 sequence: CASSYPSSYEQYF. The CDR3 DNA reads TGTGCCAGCAGTTACCCTAGCTCCTACGAGCAGTACTTC.

Many counts were recorded for this clonotype. The chain has TRBV7-2 and TRBJ2-7; 10 bases line up with TRBD1. Losses at the gene ends were 5 bases for V and 3 bases for J; bases not matched to a gene: 7. There are 15 residues in the CDR3. CDR1 is SGHTA, CDR2 FQGNSA, per germline. CDR3 DNA sequence: TGTGCCAGCAGCCCATCGACAGGGGGCTTCTACGAGCAGTACTTC. The encoded protein is CASSPSTGGFYEQYF.

A remark on this clonotype: A much larger clonotype is one base distant, so this may be a read error. The rearrangement uses TRBV5-1 and TRBJ1-1; 8 nucleotides match TRBD1. The V gene's germline CDR1 is SGHRS and CDR2 YFSETQ. V lost 4 bases to trimming and J lost 4 bases; unmatched junction nucleotides: 9. The CDR3 runs 15 residues. The CDR3 DNA reads TGCGCCAGCAGCATCGGACAGGGTGTGAGCACTGAAGCTTTCTTT. Protein sequence: CASSIGQGVSTEAFF.

This clonotype has ten or more counts. J is TRBJ2-5 and V is TRBV20-1, with D perhaps matching TRBD1 (6 bases). The CDR3 has 10 residues. CDR1 DFQATT and CDR2 SNEGSKA come from the germline V gene (reference sequence). The V end lost 5 bases, the J end lost 7 bases, and 8 bases lay between the germline ends. The CDR3: CSALQGTQYF. In DNA form, the CDR3 reads TGCAGTGCTCTACAGGGGACCCAGTACTTC.

The chain recombines TRBV6-2 or TRBV6-3 with TRBJ2-4; D remains ambiguous. Germline CDR1 is MNHEY and CDR2 is SVGEGT. V lost 6 bases and J lost 0, with 6 bases in between. The CDR3 has 13 residues. The CDR3 DNA sequence: TGTGCCAGCAGCACATTAGCCAAAAACATTCAGTACTTC. It translates to CASSTLAKNIQYF.

The V call is TRBV7-9, the J call TRBJ1-5; TRBD1 is a possible D gene (5 bases). The germline V and J ends were trimmed by 3 bases and 6 bases, with 15 bases remaining between them. The V gene's germline CDR1 is SEHNR and CDR2 FQNEAQ (reference sequence). The CDR3 has 15 amino acids. The CDR3 spells CASSFGRATGQPQHF. CDR3 DNA sequence: TGTGCCAGCAGCTTTGGCAGGGCCACAGGTCAGCCCCAGCATTTT.

This sequence joins TRBV3-1 and TRBJ1-2, with a tentative D call TRBD1 (5 bases). The V gene lost 4 bases and the J gene lost 8 bases, with 14 bases spanning the gap. The CDR3 consists of 13 residues. The germline V gene has CDR1 LGHDT and CDR2 YNNKEL (reference sequence). For the CDR3, the DNA is TGTGCCAGCAGCCCCAAGGGGTTGGAAGGCTACACCTTC. It translates to CASSPKGLEGYTF. The full variable domain, with the rest looked up from reference TRBV3-1 and TRBJ1-2, is DTAVSQTPKYLVTQMGNDKSIKCEQNLGHDTMYWYKQDSKKFLKIMFSYNNKELIINETVPNRFSPKSPDKAHLNLHINSLELGDSAVYFCASSPKGLEGYTFGSGTRLTVV.

This clonotype appeared a few times. The chain has TRBV7-9 and TRBJ1-2; D remains ambiguous. The CDR3 loop spans 16 amino acids. From germline, CDR1 is SEHNR and CDR2 FQNEAQ (reference sequence). Trimming removed 1 base at V and 8 bases at J, with 20 bases between. Here the CDR3 DNA reads TGTGCCAGCAGCTTAGGGACTGAATATCTGATGGAGGGCTACACCTTC. Protein sequence: CASSLGTEYLMEGYTF.